Listed here are 19 T cell receptor beta chains from one sample, sequenced in a study of blood T cell repertoires in COVID-19. Profiling relied on immunoSEQ multiplex PCR, and the TCRdb table lists in-frame clones only, not all of them. The sample yields about 270,000 clones, approximately 89% seen once. Sequenced material: PBMCs or T cells enriched from blood (not recorded which). The receptors come from a middle-aged man who had been exposed to COVID-19.

The rearrangement links TRBV7-9 to TRBJ2-1; D call uncertain. The germline V gene encodes CDR1 SEHNR and CDR2 FQNEAQ (reference sequence). With 7 bases removed from V and 6 bases from J, the gap between germline ends came to 13 bases. This CDR3 comprises 13 residues. CDR3 amino acids: CASNNRAPNEQFF. CDR3 DNA: TGTGCCAGCAACAATCGAGCTCCCAATGAGCAGTTCTTC.

The chain is built from TRBV2 and TRBJ2-5; D possibly corresponds to TRBD2 (6 bases). The CDR3 contains 12 residues. Trimming took off 7 bases at V and 5 bases at J, with 11 bases between the two ends. The V gene's germline CDR1 is SNHLY and CDR2 FYNNEI. The CDR3 sequence: CASTRDSETQYF. The CDR3, as DNA: TGTGCCAGCACACGGGACTCGGAGACCCAGTACTTC.

This clone appeared once. The chain is built from TRBV6-5 and TRBJ1-1; no definite D call. The V gene's germline CDR1 is MNHEY and CDR2 SVGAGI. Trimming removed 7 bases at V and 4 bases at J, with 10 bases between. CDR3 length: 12 residues. The CDR3 nucleotides read TGTGCCAGCACCCGGTTCTCCACTGAAGCTTTCTTT. It specifies CASTRFSTEAFF.

V and J are TRBV7-9 and TRBJ1-2, with D unclear. The CDR3 is 14 residues long. V lost 5 bases, J lost 3 bases, and 13 bases lay in between. CDR1 and CDR2 from the germline V gene are SEHNR and FQNEAQ (reference sequence). The CDR3 loop reads CASSRPGFYYGYTF. CDR3 sequence (DNA): TGTGCCAGCAGCAGGCCCGGGTTTTACTATGGCTACACCTTC. Variable domain in full (rest from reference TRBV7-9 and TRBJ1-2): DTGVSQNPRHKITKRGQNVTFRCDPISEHNRLYWYRQTLGQGPEFLTYFQNEAQLEKSRLLSDRFSAERPKGSFSTLEIQRTEQGDSAMYLCASSRPGFYYGYTFGSGTRLTVV.

The chain joins TRBV6-5 to TRBJ2-5; TRBD2 matches at 10 bases. Germline V lookup: CDR1 MNHEY, CDR2 SVGAGI. V lost 2 bases, J lost 4 bases, and 4 bases stayed unmatched. The length of the CDR3 is 15 residues. The CDR3 DNA follows: TGTGCCAGCAGTTACGGACTAGCGGAGGGAGAGACCCAGTACTTC. Its translation is CASSYGLAEGETQYF.

The chain links TRBV28 to TRBJ1-4, with TRBD1 matching over 7 bases. The CDR3 loop spans 16 amino acids. Germline trimming cut 6 bases from V and 6 bases from J; bases unmatched to any gene: 13. In germline, CDR1 is MDHEN, CDR2 SYDVKM. CDR3 sequence reads: CASRPPYRGGDEKLFF. For the CDR3, the DNA is TGTGCCAGCAGACCTCCCTACAGGGGTGGGGATGAAAAACTGTTTTTT.

The rearrangement links TRBV4-1 to TRBJ2-1; 10 nucleotides agree with TRBD2. The trim removed 2 bases at V and 9 bases at J, leaving 22 bases unmatched. CDR3 size: 20 residues. Germline values: CDR1 MGHRA, CDR2 YSYEKL. CDR3 nucleotide sequence: TGCGCCAGCAGCCAACCTTTAAGGACTGGGGCTAGCGGGAGAGAAAGTGAGCAGTTCTTC. It translates to CASSQPLRTGASGRESEQFF.

This chain uses TRBV5-6 with TRBJ2-7; D unresolved. Germline V gene lookup returns CDR1 SGHDT and CDR2 YYEEEE. With 3 bases removed from V and 2 bases from J, the gap between germline ends came to 12 bases. The CDR3 spans 14 residues. CDR3 amino acids: CASSSDWVPYEQYF. The CDR3 DNA is TGTGCCAGCAGCTCTGACTGGGTCCCCTACGAGCAGTACTTC.

The genes are TRBV7-3 and TRBJ1-3, with D perhaps matching TRBD1 (5 bases). The CDR3 extends over 13 amino acids. The V and J ends lost 5 bases and 9 bases respectively, with 14 bases between them. Germline V gene sequence: CDR1 SGHTA, CDR2 FQGTGA. CDR3 nucleotides: TGTGCCAGCAGCAAAACAGGCTCCGGCACCATATATTTT. Translation: CASSKTGSGTIYF.

This clone came up a few times. The rearrangement links TRBV4-2 to TRBJ2-7, with 7 bases lining up with TRBD1. The length of the CDR3 is 14 residues. CDR1 and CDR2 (germline): LGHNA, YNFKEQ. V lost 2 bases, J lost 5 bases, and 6 bases stayed unmatched. The CDR3 nucleotides are TGTGCCAGCAGCCAATCCGACAGGGACCACGAGCAGTACTTC. Translating it yields CASSQSDRDHEQYF.

The gene calls are TRBV6-2 or TRBV6-3 and TRBJ1-1; 9 bases line up with TRBD1. This CDR3 has 15 residues. The trim removed 4 bases at V and 1 base at J, leaving 4 bases unmatched. CDR1 is MNHEY, CDR2 SVGEGT, per germline. As DNA, the CDR3 is TGTGCCAGCAGTTGGGACAGGGCGACGAACACTGAAGCTTTCTTT. Translation gives CASSWDRATNTEAFF.

V and J are TRBV7-2 and TRBJ2-1, with D possibly matching TRBD2 (6 bases). Germline lookup yields CDR1 SGHTA and CDR2 FQGNSA. The CDR3 contains 16 residues. Trimming took off 3 bases at V and 6 bases at J, with 18 bases between the two ends. The CDR3 is CASSLAPGSMGNEQFF. The DNA of the CDR3 is TGTGCCAGCAGCTTGGCACCCGGGAGTATGGGCAATGAGCAGTTCTTC.

The genes are TRBV11-2 and TRBJ1-2, with 9 positions matching TRBD1. This CDR3 comprises 15 residues. Trimming at V came to 4 bases and at J to 9 bases, leaving 12 bases not matched to a gene. The V gene's germline CDR1 is SGHAT and CDR2 FQNNGV. For the CDR3, the DNA is TGTGCCAGCAGCTCCCTGCGGACAGGGGAAGGGCGCTACACCTTC. Translating it yields CASSSLRTGEGRYTF.

The chain is built from TRBV10-2 and TRBJ2-2; 7 positions agree with TRBD2. V dropped 8 bases and J dropped 3; count of bases not matched to a gene: 6. The CDR3 length is 14 residues. Germline lookup yields CDR1 WSHSY and CDR2 SAAADI. The CDR3 here is CASRFGGDTGELFF. The CDR3 coding sequence is TGCGCCAGCCGTTTTGGGGGGGACACCGGGGAGCTGTTTTTT.

This chain links TRBV3-1 (or the pseudogene TRBV3-2) with TRBJ2-3, with 12 bases that match TRBD2. The CDR3 contains 15 residues. V dropped 4 bases and J dropped 1; count of bases not matched to a gene: 0. Germline assignment: CDR1 LGHDT and CDR2 YNNKEL (reference sequence). DNA for the CDR3: TGTGCCAGCAGCCGACTAGCGGGGGGCACAGATACGCAGTATTTT. Residues: CASSRLAGGTDTQYF.

The CDR3 DNA follows: TGTGCCAGCACAGACAGGGTCTATGGCTACACCTTC. Amino acid sequence: CASTDRVYGYTF. The chain uses TRBV28 and TRBJ1-2; 7 positions agree with TRBD1. With 7 bases clipped from V and 4 bases from J, the junction kept 3 bases outside the gene matches. The CDR3 runs 12 residues. CDR1 and CDR2 from the germline V gene are MDHEN and SYDVKM.

The count of this clone is one. This chain's CDR3 is CASSLDLSGEQFF. CDR3 DNA: TGCGCCAGCAGCTTGGACCTTAGTGGTGAGCAGTTCTTC. The chain uses TRBV5-1 and TRBJ2-1; D uncertain. The CDR3 has 13 amino acids. V lost 0 bases to trimming and J lost 9 bases, with 10 bases between them. Germline V gene sequence: CDR1 SGHRS, CDR2 YFSETQ.

CDR3: CSASIDTDSYEQYF. The CDR3 nucleotides are TGCAGTGCTAGTATAGACACTGACTCCTACGAGCAGTACTTC. The genes are TRBV20-1 and TRBJ2-7; no definite D call. The germline gives CDR1 DFQATT, CDR2 SNEGSKA (reference sequence). The CDR3 is 14 amino acids. V shed 3 bases and J shed 0 bases, with 12 bases lying between them.

The genes are TRBV9 and TRBJ2-1; 9 bases align to TRBD1. With V trimmed by 0 bases and J by 0 bases, 4 bases remained unmatched. The CDR3 is 17 amino acids. Germline-derived CDR1 and CDR2 are SGDLS and YYNGEE. The CDR3 coding sequence is TGTGCCAGCAGCGTAGCTACGACAGGGGGCTCCTACAATGAGCAGTTCTTC. Translated: CASSVATTGGSYNEQFF. The whole variable domain, filled in from reference TRBV9 and TRBJ2-1, reads DSGVTQTPKHLITATGQRVTLRCSPRSGDLSVYWYQQSLDQGLQFLIQYYNGEERAKGNILERFSAQQFPDLHSELNLSSLELGDSALYFCASSVATTGGSYNEQFFGPGTRLTVL.